The clone carrying this T cell receptor beta chain was counted ten times or more. This record belongs to a study of CD8 T cells in ankylosing spondylitis. Germline values: CDR1 SQVTM, CDR2 ANQGSEA. The CDR3 runs 11 residues. A single record per CDR3 protein comes from TCRdb applying MiXCR to the 5' RACE reads. Among some 350,000 distinct CDR3 sequences listed, about 14% were seen once. This sequence originates from a male donor with ankylosing spondylitis or in good health (not recorded which). Sequenced material: blood, either unsorted or a sorted T cell fraction (not recorded which). The rearrangement links TRBV29-1 to TRBJ1-1, with TRBD1 matching over 7 bases. CDR3 in amino acids: CRTQRDREAFF. CDR3 bases: TGCAGGACACAAAGGGACAGAGAAGCTTTCTTT.